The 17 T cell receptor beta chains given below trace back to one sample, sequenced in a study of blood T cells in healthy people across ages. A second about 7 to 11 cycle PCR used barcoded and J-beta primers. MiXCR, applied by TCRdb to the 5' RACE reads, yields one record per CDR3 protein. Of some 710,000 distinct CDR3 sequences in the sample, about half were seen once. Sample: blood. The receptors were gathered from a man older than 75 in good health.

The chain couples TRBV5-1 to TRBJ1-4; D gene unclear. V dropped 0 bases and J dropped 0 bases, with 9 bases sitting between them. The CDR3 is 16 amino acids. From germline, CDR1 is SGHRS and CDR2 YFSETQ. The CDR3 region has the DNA TGCGCCAGCAGCTTGGCAAGGGATCCAACTAATGAAAAACTGTTTTTT. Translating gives CASSLARDPTNEKLFF. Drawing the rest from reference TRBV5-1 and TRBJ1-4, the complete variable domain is KAGVTQTPRYLIKTRGQQVTLSCSPISGHRSVSWYQQTPGQGLQFLFEYFSETQRNKGNFPGRFSGRQFSNSRSEMNVSTLELGDSALYLCASSLARDPTNEKLFFGSGTQLSVL.

DNA of the CDR3: TGTGCCAGCAGCTTAGGCGGGGTGGGGGCAAATTACATTCAGTACTTC. Translating gives CASSLGGVGANYIQYF. The chain recombines TRBV7-3 with TRBJ2-4; D is perhaps TRBD1 or TRBD2 (6 bases each). The CDR3 spans 16 residues. Looked up from germline, CDR1 is SGHTA and CDR2 is FQGTGA. The V end lost 2 bases, the J end lost 8 bases, and 19 bases lay between the germline ends.

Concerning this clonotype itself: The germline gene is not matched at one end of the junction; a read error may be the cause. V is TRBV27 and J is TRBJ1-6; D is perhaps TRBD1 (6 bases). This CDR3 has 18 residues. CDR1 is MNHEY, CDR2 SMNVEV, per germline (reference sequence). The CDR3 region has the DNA TGTGCCAGCAGTTTATGGGCAGGGGCCCTAGTAGATAATTCACCCCCCCACTTT. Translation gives CASSLWAGALVDNSPPHF.

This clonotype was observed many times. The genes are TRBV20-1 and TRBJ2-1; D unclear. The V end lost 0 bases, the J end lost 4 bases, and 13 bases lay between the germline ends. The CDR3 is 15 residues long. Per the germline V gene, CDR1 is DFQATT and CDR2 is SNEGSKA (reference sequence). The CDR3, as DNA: TGCAGTGCTAGAGATTTTACCGGGCTTTACAATGAGCAGTTCTTC. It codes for CSARDFTGLYNEQFF.

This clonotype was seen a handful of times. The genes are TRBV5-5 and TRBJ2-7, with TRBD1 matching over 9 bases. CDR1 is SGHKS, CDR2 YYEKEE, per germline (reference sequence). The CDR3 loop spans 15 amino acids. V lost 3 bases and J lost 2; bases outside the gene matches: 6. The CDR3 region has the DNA TGTGCCAGCAGCTCGCGGACAGGGGCTACCTACGAGCAGTACTTC. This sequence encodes CASSSRTGATYEQYF.

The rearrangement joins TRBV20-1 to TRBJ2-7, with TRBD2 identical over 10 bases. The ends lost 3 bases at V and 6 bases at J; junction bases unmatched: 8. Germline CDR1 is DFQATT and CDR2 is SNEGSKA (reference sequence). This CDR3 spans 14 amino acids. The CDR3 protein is CSASILAGPFEQYF. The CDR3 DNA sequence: TGCAGTGCTAGCATACTAGCGGGACCCTTCGAGCAGTACTTC.

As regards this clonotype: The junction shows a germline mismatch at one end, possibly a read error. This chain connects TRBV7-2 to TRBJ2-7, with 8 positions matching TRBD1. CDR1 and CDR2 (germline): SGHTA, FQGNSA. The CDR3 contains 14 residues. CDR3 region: CVSSLDRGNYEQYF. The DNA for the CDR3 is TGTGTCAGCAGCCTAGACAGGGGAAACTACGAGCAGTACTTC.

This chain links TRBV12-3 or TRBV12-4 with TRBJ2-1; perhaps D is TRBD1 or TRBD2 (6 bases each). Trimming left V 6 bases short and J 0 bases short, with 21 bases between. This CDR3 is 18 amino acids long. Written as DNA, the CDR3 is TGTGCCAGCAGCCCCCAGCGGAGACTAGGGGGCTCCTACAATGAGCAGTTCTTC. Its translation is CASSPQRRLGGSYNEQFF.

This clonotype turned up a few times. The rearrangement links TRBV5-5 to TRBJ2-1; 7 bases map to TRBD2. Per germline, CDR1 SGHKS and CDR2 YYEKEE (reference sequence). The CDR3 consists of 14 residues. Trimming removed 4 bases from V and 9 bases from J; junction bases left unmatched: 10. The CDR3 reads CASSPRRRESEQFF. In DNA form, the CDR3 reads TGTGCCAGCAGCCCCCGTAGGCGGGAGAGTGAGCAGTTCTTC.

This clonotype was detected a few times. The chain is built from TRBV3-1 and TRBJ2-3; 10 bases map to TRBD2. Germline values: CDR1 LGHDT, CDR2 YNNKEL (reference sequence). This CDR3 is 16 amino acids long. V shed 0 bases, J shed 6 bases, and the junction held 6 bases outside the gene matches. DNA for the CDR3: TGTGCCAGCAGCCAAGAACTACTAGCGGGATTGGATACGCAGTATTTT. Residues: CASSQELLAGLDTQYF.

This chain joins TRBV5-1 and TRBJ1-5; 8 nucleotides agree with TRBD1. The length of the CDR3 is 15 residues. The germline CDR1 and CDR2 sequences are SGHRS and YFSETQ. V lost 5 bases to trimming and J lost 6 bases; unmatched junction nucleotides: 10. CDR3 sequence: CASRDDRGPSQPQHF. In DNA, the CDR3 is TGCGCCAGCAGGGACGACAGGGGCCCTAGTCAGCCCCAGCATTTT.

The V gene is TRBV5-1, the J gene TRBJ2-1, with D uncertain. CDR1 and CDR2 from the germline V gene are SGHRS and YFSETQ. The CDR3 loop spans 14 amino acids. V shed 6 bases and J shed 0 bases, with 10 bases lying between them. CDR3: CASNFPGSYNEQFF. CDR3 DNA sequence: TGCGCCAGCAACTTTCCTGGCTCCTACAATGAGCAGTTCTTC.

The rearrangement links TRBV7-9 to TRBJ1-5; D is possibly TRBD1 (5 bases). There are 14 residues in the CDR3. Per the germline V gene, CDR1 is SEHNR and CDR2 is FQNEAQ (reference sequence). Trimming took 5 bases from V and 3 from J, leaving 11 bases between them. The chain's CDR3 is CASSQEGSNQPQHF. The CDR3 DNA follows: TGTGCCAGCAGCCAGGAGGGGTCCAATCAGCCCCAGCATTTT. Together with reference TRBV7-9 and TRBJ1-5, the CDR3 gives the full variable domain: DTGVSQNPRHKITKRGQNVTFRCDPISEHNRLYWYRQTLGQGPEFLTYFQNEAQLEKSRLLSDRFSAERPKGSFSTLEIQRTEQGDSAMYLCASSQEGSNQPQHFGDGTRLSIL.

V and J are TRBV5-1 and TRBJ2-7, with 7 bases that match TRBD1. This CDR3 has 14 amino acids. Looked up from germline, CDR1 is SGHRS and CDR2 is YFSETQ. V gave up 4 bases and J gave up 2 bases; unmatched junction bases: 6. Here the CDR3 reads CASSQRGQTYEQYF. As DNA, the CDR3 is TGCGCCAGCAGCCAACGGGGACAGACCTACGAGCAGTACTTC.

CDR3 coding DNA: TGTGCCAGCAGTATCGGGAGTATGAACACCGGGGAGCTGTTTTTT. Protein product: CASSIGSMNTGELFF. The chain carries TRBV27 and TRBJ2-2, with D possibly TRBD2 on 6 matching bases. Looked up from germline, CDR1 is MNHEY and CDR2 is SMNVEV (reference sequence). V gave up 5 bases and J gave up 1 base, with 11 bases separating them. The CDR3 has 15 residues.

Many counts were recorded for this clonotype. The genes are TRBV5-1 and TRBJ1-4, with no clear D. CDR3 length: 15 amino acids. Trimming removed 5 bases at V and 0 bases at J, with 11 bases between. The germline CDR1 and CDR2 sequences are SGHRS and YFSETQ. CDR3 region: CASSYNTPTNEKLFF. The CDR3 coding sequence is TGCGCCAGCAGTTATAACACTCCAACTAATGAAAAACTGTTTTTT.

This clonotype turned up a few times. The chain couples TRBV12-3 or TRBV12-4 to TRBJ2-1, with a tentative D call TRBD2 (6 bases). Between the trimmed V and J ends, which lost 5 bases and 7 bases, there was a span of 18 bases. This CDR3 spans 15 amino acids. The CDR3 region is CASSTLDYLENEQFF. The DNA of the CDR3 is TGTGCCAGCAGTACCTTGGACTACCTTGAGAATGAGCAGTTCTTC.